This T cell receptor beta chain was profiled in a study of blood T cells in healthy people across ages. Trimming left V 5 bases short and J 8 bases short, with 6 bases between. CDR1 and CDR2 from the germline V gene are SEHNR and FQNEAQ (reference sequence). The CDR3 contains 10 residues. The extraction recovered at least 5.5 micrograms of total RNA per sample. The sample holds a few counts of this clonotype. A second PCR of roughly 7 to 11 cycles used a sample-barcoded 5' primer and a J-beta primer mix. TCRdb used MiXCR to reprocess the 5' RACE reads, holding one entry per CDR3 protein. Of 750,000 to 850,000 distinct CDR3 sequences in the sample, approximately 25% were seen once. These same data were also listed under a study on T cells of mothers and their children. That source notes: RNA was extracted, and all of it went into cDNA synthesis at around 1.4 ug per 15 ul. Related and unrelated pairs show similar thymic shaping of TCR recombination output.

This chain connects TRBV7-9 to TRBJ1-1; D remains unclear. Specimen: blood. The TCR comes from a boy between 10 and 17 years old in good health. DNA of the CDR3: TGTGCCAGCAGCGGCGGGGAAGCTTTCTTT. It is translated as CASSGGEAFF.